Sequencing of this TCR beta chain was carried out in a study of T cell repertoires in cytomegalovirus infection. As for the study in general: CMV infection plus the matching HLA type was flagged by public TCR beta signatures. Whole-study findings and limits: CMV carriers having the relevant HLA were flagged by cumulative public TCR beta family frequency. CMV-specific TCR beta clonotypes restricted by HLA-C were the ones dominating the ex vivo response.

MiXCR, applied by TCRdb to the reads, yields one record per CDR3 protein. The sample consists of 490,000 or so distinct CDR3 sequences, about 10% of them appearing once. This CDR3 is built from 16 residues. Germline CDR1 reads MDHEN; CDR2 reads SYDVKM. V lost 3 bases and J lost 3; bases outside the gene matches: 9. This clonotype was observed many times. Its antigen is unidentified. The sample taken for sequencing was PBMCs. The origin of this receptor is a human donor in good health (CMV status not recorded). Some clones in this sample may be carry-over from other donors' samples. The V call is TRBV28, the J call TRBJ1-2; 8 bases are shared with TRBD1. The CDR3 reads CASSLPRRQGHYGYTF. The CDR3 region has the DNA TGTGCCAGCAGTTTGCCCCGACGACAGGGGCACTATGGCTACACCTTC.